This T cell receptor beta chain was sequenced in a study of cytomegalovirus exposure and HLA in healthy donors. CDR3 length equals 16 residues. From germline, CDR1 is MGHRA and CDR2 YSYEKL. Trimming removed 3 bases from V and 4 bases from J; junction bases left unmatched: 11. With regard to this clone: Its antigen is unidentified.

PCR was performed using 60 Vbeta and 13 Jbeta primers. The method was immunoSEQ multiplex PCR; TCRdb's version includes in-frame clones alone and lacks a portion of them. This sample has roughly 34,000 clones; about 80% occur once, and the top ten carry 5% to 6.5%. Study findings and constraints: Later analysis placed DRB1 highest and HLA-C lowest in TCR association rates, which differed by HLA locus. Of the V segments, some could not be distinguished, including TRBV6-2 and TRBV6-3, and were excluded.

The clonotype comes from a male donor in good health and CMV-seronegative. Input material: PBMCs. This rearrangement joins TRBV4-1 to TRBJ1-1; 7 bases fit TRBD1. CDR3 loop: CASSHIMTGITTEAFF. In DNA, the CDR3 is TGCGCCAGCAGCCACATAATGACAGGGATTACCACTGAAGCTTTCTTT.